Below, 15 T cell receptor beta chains from the same sample are listed, as sequenced in a study of spatial heterogeneity in lung cancer. TCRdb independently ran MiXCR on the 5' RACE reads; one entry per CDR3 protein. The data show about 90,000 distinct CDR3 sequences, with roughly 10% seen just once and 6.9% held by the top ten. Time point noted: sample taken at primary tumor resection. Material for sequencing was whole RNA from tumor, nontumor lung or frozen PBMC, left unsorted. The material sequenced was PBMCs, taken at surgery. The receptors were gathered from a male donor with early-stage non-small cell lung cancer.

The rearrangement joins TRBV16 to TRBJ1-1, with 7 nucleotides matching TRBD1. V was pared by 5 bases and J by 8 bases, with 5 bases of the junction left unmatched. CDR3 length equals 12 residues. Germline assignment: CDR1 KGHSY and CDR2 FQNENV. CDR3 sequence (DNA): TGTGCCAGCAGCGGAAGGGGGCGGGAAGCTTTCTTT. Its protein is CASSGRGREAFF.

This clonotype has ten or more counts. V usage is TRBV4-2 and J usage is TRBJ1-6; D not resolved. Germline V CDR1 and CDR2: LGHNA, YNFKEQ. The CDR3 is 13 residues long. Trimming took off 0 bases at V and 10 bases at J, with 7 bases between the two ends. The CDR3 DNA sequence: TGTGCCAGCAGCCAAGATGAAGCCTCACCCCTCCACTTT. This translates into CASSQDEASPLHF.

The chain is built from TRBV6-5 and TRBJ1-1; no reliable D call. Germline V CDR1 and CDR2: MNHEY, SVGAGI. V dropped 2 bases and J dropped 9 bases, with 13 bases sitting between them. The CDR3 covers 13 residues. CDR3 protein: CASSYHDGSKAFF. CDR3 in DNA: TGTGCCAGCAGTTACCACGACGGCAGTAAAGCTTTCTTT.

The V call is TRBV2, the J call TRBJ2-2; D tentatively fits TRBD1 or TRBD2 (6 bases each). Trimming removed 10 bases from V and 7 bases from J, with 25 bases in between. Germline V gene data show CDR1 as SNHLY and CDR2 as FYNNEI. The CDR3 sequence is 16 residues long. The CDR3 bases are TGTGCCACCAGGGACATCGGACTAAGGGGAAACGGGGAGCTGTTTTTT. The encoded protein is CATRDIGLRGNGELFF.

This clonotype has only a few counts. The rearrangement joins TRBV6-5 to TRBJ2-7; D perhaps matches TRBD1 (5 bases). Germline V gene data show CDR1 as MNHEY and CDR2 as SVGAGI. Trimming removed 2 bases from V and 0 bases from J, with 5 bases in between. This CDR3 contains 13 residues. In nucleotides, the CDR3 is TGTGCCAGCAGTTACGACAGCTCCTACGAGCAGTACTTC. It encodes CASSYDSSYEQYF.

CDR3 DNA sequence: TGTGCCAGCAGGAAAGGGACTGAAGCTTTCTTT. Protein sequence: CASRKGTEAFF. This sequence joins TRBV11-2 and TRBJ1-1, with D uncertain. Germline assignment: CDR1 SGHAT and CDR2 FQNNGV. The germline V and J ends were trimmed by 6 bases and 5 bases, with 7 bases remaining between them. This CDR3 is 11 amino acids long.

This clonotype occurred many times. This sequence joins TRBV15 and TRBJ1-2; tentatively, D is TRBD1 (6 bases). V lost 6 bases to trimming and J lost 4 bases, with 15 bases between them. This CDR3 contains 14 residues. Germline V gene sequence: CDR1 LNHNV, CDR2 YYDKDF (reference sequence). CDR3 residues: CATRSTGIPYGYTF. CDR3 in DNA: TGTGCCACCAGATCTACAGGGATCCCCTATGGCTACACCTTC.

This clonotype was counted between two and nine times. The rearrangement joins TRBV12-3 or TRBV12-4 to TRBJ2-5, with no clear D. Trimming took off 4 bases at V and 1 base at J, with 16 bases between the two ends. The CDR3 contains 16 residues. CDR3 sequence: CASSSPPGGLQETQYF. The CDR3 nucleotides read TGTGCCAGCAGTTCCCCCCCGGGTGGGCTCCAAGAGACCCAGTACTTC.

This clonotype was counted many times. This chain links TRBV6-2 or TRBV6-3 with TRBJ2-3; TRBD2 matches at 8 bases. Germline V gives CDR1 MNHEY, CDR2 SVGEGT. Trimming at V came to 3 bases and at J to 0 bases, leaving 11 bases not matched to a gene. This CDR3 comprises 18 residues. CDR3 sequence reads: CASSYLGAGDLSTDTQYF. In DNA form, the CDR3 reads TGTGCCAGCAGTTATTTAGGAGCGGGAGACCTCAGCACAGATACGCAGTATTTT.

This clonotype has at least ten counts. The chain couples TRBV28 to TRBJ1-1; no definite D call. With 2 bases removed from V and 4 bases from J, the gap between germline ends came to 8 bases. This CDR3 comprises 13 residues. The V gene's germline CDR1 is MDHEN and CDR2 SYDVKM. CDR3 nucleotides: TGTGCCAGCAGTTTAAGGGTCGCCACTGAAGCTTTCTTT. This sequence encodes CASSLRVATEAFF.

This sequence joins TRBV27 and TRBJ2-2, with 11 nucleotides matching TRBD2. Germline V gives CDR1 MNHEY, CDR2 SMNVEV (reference sequence). The CDR3 sequence is 14 residues long. V dropped 7 bases and J dropped 7; count of bases not matched to a gene: 5. CDR3 sequence reads: CASKLAGVGGELFF. CDR3 in DNA: TGTGCCAGCAAACTAGCGGGAGTGGGCGGGGAGCTGTTTTTT.

The V gene is TRBV10-3, the J gene TRBJ2-3; D perhaps matches TRBD2 (7 bases). The germline V and J ends were trimmed by 3 bases and 2 bases, with 12 bases remaining between them. CDR3 length: 15 amino acids. From germline, CDR1 is ENHRY and CDR2 SYGVKD. The CDR3 protein is CAISERGAFTDTQYF. In DNA form, the CDR3 reads TGTGCCATCAGTGAACGGGGGGCCTTCACAGATACGCAGTATTTT.

This clonotype was found a few times. V and J are TRBV15 and TRBJ2-2; no clear D gene. The germline V gene has CDR1 LNHNV and CDR2 YYDKDF (reference sequence). Trimming removed 0 bases at V and 4 bases at J, with 0 bases between. This CDR3 contains 12 residues. Written as DNA, the CDR3 is TGTGCCACCAGCAGAGACACCGGGGAGCTGTTTTTT. It codes for CATSRDTGELFF.

There are many counts of this clonotype. The chain joins TRBV10-1 to TRBJ2-3; D perhaps matches TRBD2 (5 bases). Trimming took off 4 bases at V and 4 bases at J, with 12 bases between the two ends. The V gene's germline CDR1 is WNHNN and CDR2 SYGVQD (reference sequence). This CDR3 has 14 amino acids. The CDR3 nucleotides read TGCGCCAGCAGTGTGAGGGCCGGGTCAGATACGCAGTATTTT. Translating gives CASSVRAGSDTQYF.

At least ten counts were recorded for this clonotype. V usage is TRBV5-1 and J usage is TRBJ2-5, with TRBD1 matching 10 bases. This CDR3 comprises 14 residues. Germline V gives CDR1 SGHRS, CDR2 YFSETQ. V shed 4 bases, J shed 4 bases, and the junction held 4 bases outside the gene matches. This CDR3 is CASSPGQGGETQYF. DNA for the CDR3: TGCGCCAGCAGCCCAGGACAGGGGGGAGAGACCCAGTACTTC.